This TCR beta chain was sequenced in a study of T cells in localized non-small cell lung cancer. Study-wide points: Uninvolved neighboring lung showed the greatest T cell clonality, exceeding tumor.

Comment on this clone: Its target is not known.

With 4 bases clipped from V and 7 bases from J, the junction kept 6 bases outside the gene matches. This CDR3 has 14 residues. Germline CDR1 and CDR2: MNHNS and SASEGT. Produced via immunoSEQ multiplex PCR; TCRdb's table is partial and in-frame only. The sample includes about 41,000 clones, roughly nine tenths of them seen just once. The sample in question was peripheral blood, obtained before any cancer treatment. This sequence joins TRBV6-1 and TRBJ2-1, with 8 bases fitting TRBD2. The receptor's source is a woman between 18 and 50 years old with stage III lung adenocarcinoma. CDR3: CASSVSGGGNEQFF. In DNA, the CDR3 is TGTGCCAGCAGTGTCAGCGGGGGAGGAAATGAGCAGTTCTTC.